These 21 T cell receptor beta chains were all obtained from the same sample, sequenced in a study of cytomegalovirus exposure and HLA in healthy donors. The PCR had 60 Vbeta and 13 Jbeta primers. Using immunoSEQ multiplex PCR, the repertoire was profiled, and TCRdb retains in-frame clones only, with some absent. The sample yields under 200,000 clones, roughly 80% seen once. Sequencing used PBMCs. The source is a woman under 30 in good health and CMV-seronegative.

The gene calls are TRBV28 and TRBJ2-1, with 13 bases matching TRBD2. The V gene end was trimmed by 2 bases and the J gene end by 7 bases; junction bases not matched to a gene: 5. This CDR3 is built from 16 residues. Germline CDR1 and CDR2: MDHEN and SYDVKM. CDR3 DNA sequence: TGTGCCAGCAGTTTACGGACTAGCGGGAGTCGAAATGAGCAGTTCTTC. Amino acids: CASSLRTSGSRNEQFF.

The rearrangement links TRBV27 to TRBJ2-1, with 7 bases aligning to TRBD2. Germline CDR1 MNHEY, CDR2 SMNVEV (reference sequence). J lost 0 bases, V lost 6 bases, and 8 bases had no gene match. The CDR3 loop spans 16 amino acids. The CDR3 spells CASRPVGGSSYNEQFF. In DNA form, the CDR3 reads TGTGCCAGCAGACCCGTTGGCGGGAGCTCCTACAATGAGCAGTTCTTC.

The chain uses TRBV1 and TRBJ1-5; the table names TRBD1, a call not compared with the DNA. TRBV1 is a pseudogene. The length of the CDR3 is 15 residues. CDR3 DNA: TGCACCAGCAGCCGGGCCGGACAGTTTAATCAGCCCCAGCATTTT. Protein sequence: CTSSRAGQFNQPQHF.

This rearrangement joins TRBV28 to TRBJ1-3; perhaps TRBD1 as D (6 bases). CDR1 and CDR2 (germline): MDHEN, SYDVKM. The V end was cut by 5 bases, the J end by 1 base, with 18 bases between. The CDR3 covers 17 residues. CDR3 in amino acids: CASSTRQQGISGNTIYF. Written as DNA, the CDR3 is TGTGCCAGCAGTACCAGACAACAGGGAATTTCTGGAAACACCATATATTTT.

The chain combines TRBV18 with TRBJ1-2; 7 bases fit TRBD1. The V gene end was trimmed by 3 bases and the J gene end by 3 bases; junction bases not matched to a gene: 4. The CDR3 runs 14 residues. The V gene's germline CDR1 is KGHSH and CDR2 LQKENI. This CDR3 is CASSPRQGDYGYTF. The DNA for the CDR3 is TGTGCCAGCTCACCCCGACAGGGCGACTATGGCTACACCTTC. Based on the CDR3 plus reference TRBV18 and TRBJ1-2, the full variable domain is NAGVMQNPRHLVRRRGQEARLRCSPMKGHSHVYWYRQLPEEGLKFMVYLQKENIIDESGMPKERFSAEFPKEGPSILRIQQVVRGDSAAYFCASSPRQGDYGYTFGSGTRLTVV.

The CDR3 coding sequence is TGTGCCAGCAGCGAGCCCCACAGGGGGCTCGGCTACGAGCAGTACTTC. Its translation: CASSEPHRGLGYEQYF. The chain joins TRBV11-2 to TRBJ2-7, with 9 bases that match TRBD1. The V gene end was trimmed by 5 bases and the J gene end by 3 bases; junction bases not matched to a gene: 11. The CDR3 covers 16 residues. Germline values: CDR1 SGHAT, CDR2 FQNNGV.

This rearrangement joins TRBV19 to TRBJ2-5; 13 bases match TRBD2. The DNA end favors TRBJ2-7, so the J call may be wrong. Per the germline V gene, CDR1 is LNHDA and CDR2 is SQIVND (reference sequence). There are 15 residues in the CDR3. The CDR3 region has the DNA TGTGCCAGTAGTATCCCCGGACTAGCGGGAGACGAGCAGTACTTC. Translating gives CASSIPGLAGDEQYF.

V usage is TRBV15 and J usage is TRBJ2-4; D remains ambiguous. Germline V lookup: CDR1 LNHNV, CDR2 YYDKDF (reference sequence). Between the trimmed V and J ends, which lost 0 bases and 4 bases, there was a span of 10 bases. The CDR3 length is 15 residues. CDR3 sequence: CATSRDRGRKNIQYF. The DNA for the CDR3 is TGTGCCACCAGCAGAGATCGTGGCAGGAAAAACATTCAGTACTTC.

V and J are TRBV4-3 and TRBJ2-1; tentative D call: TRBD2 (9 bases). In germline, CDR1 is LGHNA, CDR2 YSLEER. The CDR3 has 18 amino acids. Trimming cost V 3 bases and J 7 bases, with 25 bases left between them. The CDR3 DNA reads as TGCGCCAGCAGCCAGTCGCAGGGGGCGGGAGGGCCATATAATGAGCAGTTCTTC. The encoded protein is CASSQSQGAGGPYNEQFF.

The DNA for the CDR3 is TGTGCCAGCAGCTTGGGCCAGGTTTATGGTCCGTTCTTC. Protein: CASSLGQVYGPFF. The genes are TRBV5-5 and TRBJ2-1; no clear D. In germline, CDR1 is SGHKS, CDR2 YYEKEE (reference sequence). V lost 0 bases and J 15 bases, leaving 16 bases between the germline ends. The length of the CDR3 is 13 residues.

This chain links TRBV11-2 with TRBJ2-7; tentative D call: TRBD2 (6 bases). This CDR3 region has 14 residues. Germline CDR1 reads SGHAT; CDR2 reads FQNNGV. Trimming cost V 6 bases and J 0 bases, with 12 bases left between them. CDR3 nucleotide sequence: TGTGCCAGCAGGTGGGGAGGCCGCTCCTACGAGCAGTACTTC. Its translation: CASRWGGRSYEQYF.

The chain recombines TRBV28 with TRBJ2-7, with 7 bases matching TRBD2. Per germline, CDR1 MDHEN and CDR2 SYDVKM. Germline trimming cut 3 bases from V and 2 bases from J; bases unmatched to any gene: 7. This CDR3 comprises 15 residues. CDR3 sequence reads: CASSFGGSHPYEQYF. CDR3 in DNA: TGTGCCAGCAGTTTCGGCGGGAGCCATCCCTACGAGCAGTACTTC.

The V and J genes are TRBV19 and TRBJ1-1, with 7 bases fitting TRBD1. Trimming removed 7 bases from V and 7 bases from J; junction bases left unmatched: 9. The CDR3 has 13 residues. Germline CDR1 is LNHDA and CDR2 is SQIVND (reference sequence). CDR3 loop: CASTRFRDSEAFF. The CDR3 DNA is TGTGCCAGTACTCGGTTCCGGGACAGTGAAGCTTTCTTT.

The J gene is TRBJ2-7, the V gene TRBV18; TRBD2 matches 10 bases. The CDR3 covers 16 residues. V lost 5 bases to trimming and J lost 5 bases; unmatched junction nucleotides: 12. Germline CDR1 reads KGHSH; CDR2 reads LQKENI. The DNA of the CDR3 is TGTGCCAGCTCAGATGGGAGGACTAGCGGAGTCGACGAGCAGTACTTC. Its protein product is CASSDGRTSGVDEQYF.

The chain links TRBV7-3 to TRBJ2-2; possibly TRBD2 for D (5 bases). Germline CDR1 reads SGHTA; CDR2 reads FQGTGA. The V end lost 2 bases, the J end lost 5 bases, and 6 bases lay between the germline ends. The length of the CDR3 is 13 residues. DNA of the CDR3: TGTGCCAGCAGCTTAGAGGGAACCGGGGAGCTGTTTTTT. Translation: CASSLEGTGELFF.

The chain has TRBV7-9 and TRBJ2-5; a weak D match, TRBD1 (5 bases). Trimming left V 4 bases short and J 2 bases short, with 14 bases between. The germline V gene has CDR1 SEHNR and CDR2 FQNEAQ (reference sequence). The CDR3 sequence is 15 residues long. CDR3 region: CASSSTPDTQETQYF. Here the CDR3 DNA reads TGTGCCAGCAGCTCCACCCCGGACACACAAGAGACCCAGTACTTC. Variable domain in full (rest from reference TRBV7-9 and TRBJ2-5): DTGVSQNPRHKITKRGQNVTFRCDPISEHNRLYWYRQTLGQGPEFLTYFQNEAQLEKSRLLSDRFSAERPKGSFSTLEIQRTEQGDSAMYLCASSSTPDTQETQYFGPGTRLLVL.

This clone was observed a few times. The gene calls are TRBV6-6 and TRBJ2-7; 11 bases are a match to TRBD2. This CDR3 has 15 residues. Trimming removed 6 bases from V and 3 bases from J; junction bases left unmatched: 7. CDR1 and CDR2 (germline): MNHNY, SVGAGI (reference sequence). CDR3 sequence (DNA): TGTGCCAGCAGGACCGGACTAGCGGGTATCTACGAGCAGTACTTC. It encodes CASRTGLAGIYEQYF.

The V and J genes are TRBV11-2 and TRBJ2-7; perhaps TRBD1 as D (6 bases). The CDR3 extends over 13 amino acids. Germline V gene lookup returns CDR1 SGHAT and CDR2 FQNNGV. V lost 5 bases to trimming and J lost 6 bases, with 14 bases between them. In DNA, the CDR3 is TGTGCCAGCAGCCGGCAGGGGCGCGGCGAGCAGTACTTC. Amino acid sequence: CASSRQGRGEQYF.

This clone was counted a few times. This sequence joins TRBV7-8 and TRBJ2-1; 10 nucleotides match TRBD1. CDR3 length: 16 residues. Germline V gene lookup returns CDR1 SGHVS and CDR2 FQNEAQ. V shed 5 bases and J 9 bases; nucleotides not matched to a gene: 13. CDR3 bases: TGTGCCAGCAGCCCAAGACAGGGGGCTCGAGGGGTTGAGCAGTTCTTC. Its translation is CASSPRQGARGVEQFF. Combining the CDR3 with reference TRBV7-8 and TRBJ2-1 gives the whole variable domain GAGVSQSPRYKVAKRGQDVALRCDPISGHVSLFWYQQALGQGPEFLTYFQNEAQLDKSGLPSDRFFAERPEGSVSTLKIQRTQQEDSAVYLCASSPRQGARGVEQFFGPGTRLTVL.

The chain combines TRBV9 with TRBJ2-3; 7 bases match TRBD2. CDR1 is SGDLS, CDR2 YYNGEE, per germline. CDR3 length: 15 residues. The J segment lost 4 bases and the V segment lost 6 bases, leaving 11 bases of the junction unmatched. The CDR3 DNA reads as TGTGCCAGCAACAATGGCGGGAGCCGAGCAGATACGCAGTATTTT. As protein: CASNNGGSRADTQYF.

The chain employs TRBV11-3 and TRBJ1-3; D remains unclear. The CDR3 is 14 amino acids. The germline V gene has CDR1 SGHNT and CDR2 YENEEA. Trimming took 1 base from V and 4 from J, leaving 8 bases between them. The CDR3 DNA reads as TGTGCCAGCAGCTTAGGGGCAGGCGGAAACACCATATATTTT. This gives the protein CASSLGAGGNTIYF.